This TCR beta chain is drawn from a study of shared clonotypes between healthy human individuals. General study results and limits: It was anticipated that sequencing depth would influence how many clonotypes donors shared.

Per the authors' pipeline: Filtering of immunoSEQ junctional sequences could not match full-length read filtering. The protocol was immunoSEQ multiplex PCR, while the TCRdb copy is restricted to in-frame clones and leaves out a portion. The DNA was the basis for D and trimming; V, J and clone size are from that table. The repertoire has about 1.1 million clones, approximately 77% of them found once; the top ten carry 0.89%. Trimming took 4 bases from V and 2 from J; bases not matched to a gene: 8. This CDR3 has 16 amino acids. From germline, CDR1 is SGHTS and CDR2 YDEGEE. To note about this clone: The antigen is unknown.

This sequence was found in a man aged 18 to 29 in good health. Some clones in this sample may be carry-over from other donors' samples. Specimen: memory CD4+ T cells from PBMCs. Subset given: CD45RA-negative fraction. The rearrangement joins TRBV5-8 to TRBJ1-5; 8 bases line up with TRBD1. CDR3 region: CASSLWTGTGNQPQHF. The CDR3 DNA reads as TGTGCCAGCAGCCTCTGGACAGGGACGGGCAATCAGCCCCAGCATTTT.